This T cell receptor beta chain is drawn from a study of blood T cells in healthy people across ages. General study points: Roughly linearly, TCR beta diversity per million T cells fell as age increased. What prevented conclusive comparison of naive and antigen-experienced cells was that PBMCs were unsorted. Changes in expanded clonotypes were possibly confounded, as the CMV status of donors was unknown.

PCR was performed a second time for roughly 6 to 12 cycles using a sample-barcoded 5' primer and a J-beta primer mix. From the 5' RACE reads, TCRdb called clonotypes with MiXCR, one entry per CDR3 protein. The sample has 1.5 million or so distinct CDR3 sequences, approximately 43% seen once; the top ten hold 4%. In the case of this clonotype: Antigen: not known.

The V and J ends lost 0 bases and 7 bases respectively, with 13 bases between them. CDR1 is LNHNV and CDR2 is YYDKDF in the germline V gene (reference sequence). The CDR3 is 15 amino acids. The individuals who served as donors were healthy Caucasians living in Russia, aged roughly 6 to 100. The chain recombines TRBV15 with TRBJ2-1; D is possibly TRBD2 (6 bases). Sequenced input: blood. The clonotype comes from a woman younger than 35 in good health. The CDR3 nucleotides are TGTGCCACCAGCAGAGATCCGATCGGGAGTAATGAGCAGTTCTTC. Protein: CATSRDPIGSNEQFF.